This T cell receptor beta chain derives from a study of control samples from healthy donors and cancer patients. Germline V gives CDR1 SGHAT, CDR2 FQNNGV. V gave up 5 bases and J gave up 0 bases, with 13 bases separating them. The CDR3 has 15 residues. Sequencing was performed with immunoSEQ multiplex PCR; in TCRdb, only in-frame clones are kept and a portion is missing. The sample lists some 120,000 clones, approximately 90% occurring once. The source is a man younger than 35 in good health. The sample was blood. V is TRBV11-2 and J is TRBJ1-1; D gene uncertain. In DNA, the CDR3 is TGTGCCAGCAGCCCCCTGACAAGATTGAACACTGAAGCTTTCTTT. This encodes CASSPLTRLNTEAFF. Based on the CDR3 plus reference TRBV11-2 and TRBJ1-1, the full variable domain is EAGVAQSPRYKIIEKRQSVAFWCNPISGHATLYWYQQILGQGPKLLIQFQNNGVVDDSQLPKDRFSAERLKGVDSTLKIQPAKLEDSAVYLCASSPLTRLNTEAFFGQGTRLTVV.